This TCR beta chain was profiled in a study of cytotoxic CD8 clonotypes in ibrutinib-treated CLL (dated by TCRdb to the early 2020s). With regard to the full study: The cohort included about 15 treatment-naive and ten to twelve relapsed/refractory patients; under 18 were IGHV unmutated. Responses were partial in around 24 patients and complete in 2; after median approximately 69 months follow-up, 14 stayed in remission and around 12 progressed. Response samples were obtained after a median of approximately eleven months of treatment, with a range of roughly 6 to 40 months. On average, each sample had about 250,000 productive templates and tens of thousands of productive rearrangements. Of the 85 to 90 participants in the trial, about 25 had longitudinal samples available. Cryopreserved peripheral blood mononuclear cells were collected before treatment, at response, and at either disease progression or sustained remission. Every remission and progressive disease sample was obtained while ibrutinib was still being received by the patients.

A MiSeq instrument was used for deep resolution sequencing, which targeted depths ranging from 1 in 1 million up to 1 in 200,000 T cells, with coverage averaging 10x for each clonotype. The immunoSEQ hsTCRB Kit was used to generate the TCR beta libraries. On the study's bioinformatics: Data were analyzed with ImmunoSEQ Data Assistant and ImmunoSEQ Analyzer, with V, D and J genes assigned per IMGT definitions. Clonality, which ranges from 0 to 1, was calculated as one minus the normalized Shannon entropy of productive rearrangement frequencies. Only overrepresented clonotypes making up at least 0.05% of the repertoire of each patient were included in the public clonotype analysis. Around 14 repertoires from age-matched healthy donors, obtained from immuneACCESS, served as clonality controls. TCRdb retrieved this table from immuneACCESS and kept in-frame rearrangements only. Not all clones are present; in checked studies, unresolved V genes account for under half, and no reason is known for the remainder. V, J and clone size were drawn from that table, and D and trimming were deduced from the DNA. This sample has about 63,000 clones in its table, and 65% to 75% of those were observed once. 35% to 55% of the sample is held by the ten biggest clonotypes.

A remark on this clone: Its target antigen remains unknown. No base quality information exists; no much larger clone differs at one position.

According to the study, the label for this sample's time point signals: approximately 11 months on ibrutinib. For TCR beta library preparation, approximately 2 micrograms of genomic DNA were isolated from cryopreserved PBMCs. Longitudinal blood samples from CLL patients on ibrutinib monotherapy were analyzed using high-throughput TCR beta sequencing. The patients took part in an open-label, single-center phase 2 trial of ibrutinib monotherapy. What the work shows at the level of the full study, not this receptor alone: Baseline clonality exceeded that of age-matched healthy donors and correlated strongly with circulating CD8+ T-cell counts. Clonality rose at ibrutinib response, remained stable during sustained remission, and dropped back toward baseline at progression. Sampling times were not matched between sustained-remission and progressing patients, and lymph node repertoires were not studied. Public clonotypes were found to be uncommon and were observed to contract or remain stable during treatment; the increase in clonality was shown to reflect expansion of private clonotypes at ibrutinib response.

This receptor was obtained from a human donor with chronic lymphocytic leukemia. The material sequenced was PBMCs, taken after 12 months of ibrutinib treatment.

In nucleotides, the sequence is TGTGCCAGCAGTGGGGTGACAGACAATCAGCCCCAGCATTTT. Translation gives CASSGVTDNQPQHF. The V and J segments used are TRBV2 and TRBJ1-5, with TRBD1 as a weak D call on 5 bases. From the cysteine through the phenylalanine, the CDR3 covers 14 amino acids. Solely the CDR3 DNA is kept, with 42 bases framed from the first base. CDR1 and CDR2 were assigned from the germline V gene as SNHLY and FYNNEI. Between the V and J ends, shortened by 4 bases and 3 bases respectively, the junction contains 10 bases.